These 5 T cell receptor beta chains were sequenced from one sample in a study of cytomegalovirus exposure and HLA in healthy donors. PCR amplification relied on 60 Vbeta primers (plus 13 Jbeta primers). Repertoires were generated with immunoSEQ multiplex PCR, while TCRdb's copy carries only in-frame clones and drops some. Here the sample spans 190,000 or so clones, around 83% being singletons. The specimen was PBMCs. These receptors were obtained from a man aged 45-65 years in good health and CMV-seronegative.

The rearrangement uses TRBV5-4 and TRBJ2-2; tentatively, D is TRBD2 (5 bases). CDR1 is SGHNT, CDR2 YYREEE, per germline (reference sequence). V gave up 6 bases and J gave up 6 bases, with 15 bases separating them. CDR3 length equals 14 residues. CDR3 sequence (DNA): TGTGCCAGCACCCCGCGAGGAGGACCCGGGGAGCTGTTTTTT. Its protein is CASTPRGGPGELFF.

This chain connects TRBV4-2 to TRBJ2-6; TRBD2 agrees at 9 bases. In germline, CDR1 is LGHNA, CDR2 YNFKEQ. The CDR3 covers 20 residues. J lost 0 bases, V lost 4 bases, and 13 bases had no gene match. Written as DNA, the CDR3 is TGTGCCAGCAGCCGACCTCGTAGCGGGGGATTCGGCTCTGGGGCCAACGTCCTGACTTTC. This gives the protein CASSRPRSGGFGSGANVLTF.

CDR3 sequence reads: CASSRLGGTDTQYF. In nucleotides, the CDR3 is TGTGCCAGCAGCCGACTAGGGGGCACAGATACGCAGTATTTT. The chain combines TRBV7-9 with TRBJ2-3, with a weak D call TRBD2 (6 bases). The CDR3 covers 14 residues. V was clipped by 5 bases and J by 1 base, with 10 bases between them. The germline V gene encodes CDR1 SEHNR and CDR2 FQNEAQ (reference sequence).

The J gene is TRBJ1-6, the V gene TRBV9; unclear D gene. The CDR3 loop spans 14 amino acids. The V gene lost 4 bases and the J gene lost 8 bases, with 13 bases spanning the gap. Germline CDR1 is SGDLS and CDR2 is YYNGEE. The CDR3 coding sequence is TGTGCCAGCAGCCCCAGATTCACAGATTCACCCCTCCACTTT. Its translation: CASSPRFTDSPLHF.

The V call is TRBV30, the J call TRBJ2-1, with TRBD1 as a possible D gene (6 bases). V was shortened by 2 bases and J by 7 bases, with 6 bases between the two germline ends. From germline, CDR1 is GTSNPN and CDR2 SVGIG (reference sequence). The CDR3 is 11 amino acids. The CDR3 is CAWSRGNEQFF. As DNA, the CDR3 is TGTGCCTGGAGTAGGGGGAATGAGCAGTTCTTC.